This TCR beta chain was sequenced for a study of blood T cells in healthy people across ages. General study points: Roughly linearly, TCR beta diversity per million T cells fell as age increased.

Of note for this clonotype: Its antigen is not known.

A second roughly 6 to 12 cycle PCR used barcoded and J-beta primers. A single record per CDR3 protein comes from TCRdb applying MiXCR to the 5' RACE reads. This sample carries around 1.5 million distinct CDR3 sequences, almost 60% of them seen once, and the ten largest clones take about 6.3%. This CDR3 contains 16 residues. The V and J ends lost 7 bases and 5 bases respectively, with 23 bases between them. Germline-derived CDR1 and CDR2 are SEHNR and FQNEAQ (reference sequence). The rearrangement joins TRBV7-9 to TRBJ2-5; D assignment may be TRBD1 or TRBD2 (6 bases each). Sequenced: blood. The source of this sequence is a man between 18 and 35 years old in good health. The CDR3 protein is CASTTSLGGGRETQYF. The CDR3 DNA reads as TGTGCCAGCACCACATCGTTAGGAGGGGGACGGGAGACCCAGTACTTC. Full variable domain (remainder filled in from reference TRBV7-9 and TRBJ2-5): DTGVSQNPRHKITKRGQNVTFRCDPISEHNRLYWYRQTLGQGPEFLTYFQNEAQLEKSRLLSDRFSAERPKGSFSTLEIQRTEQGDSAMYLCASTTSLGGGRETQYFGPGTRLLVL.